The 25 T cell receptor beta chains presented below share a single source sample, sequenced in a study of blood T cells in healthy people across ages. Next came a second PCR, run for about 7 to 12 cycles, which used a sample-barcoded 5' primer along with a J-beta primer mix. TCRdb itself ran the 5' RACE reads through MiXCR, one entry per CDR3 protein. Of just under 550,000 distinct CDR3 sequences listed, 20% to 30% are singletons. Another study also made use of these data, one on T cells of mothers and their children.

The sequencing input was blood. The receptors were sampled from a boy aged 5-17 years in good health.

V usage is TRBV20-1 and J usage is TRBJ2-7; D not resolved. Trimming stripped 0 bases from V and 6 bases from J, with 9 bases between. Germline CDR1 reads DFQATT; CDR2 reads SNEGSKA (reference sequence). CDR3 length equals 12 residues. CDR3 coding DNA: TGCAGTGCTAGAGATATTGGACCCGAGCAGTACTTC. Encoded protein: CSARDIGPEQYF.

This clonotype occurred a few times. This chain uses TRBV2 with TRBJ2-1; D is unresolved. The CDR3 has 15 residues. CDR1 and CDR2 from the germline V gene are SNHLY and FYNNEI. The V end was cut by 7 bases, the J end by 1 base, with 14 bases between. The CDR3 loop reads CASTSPAVSYNEQFF. The CDR3 DNA follows: TGTGCCAGCACCTCACCGGCAGTATCCTACAATGAGCAGTTCTTC.

The chain carries TRBV18 and TRBJ1-1; D is unclear. V lost 3 bases, J lost 2 bases, and 10 bases lay in between. The CDR3 runs 14 residues. Germline CDR1 reads KGHSH; CDR2 reads LQKENI. CDR3 amino acids: CASSPWVSNTEAFF. The DNA for the CDR3 is TGTGCCAGCTCACCTTGGGTAAGCAACACTGAAGCTTTCTTT. The full variable domain, with the rest looked up from reference TRBV18 and TRBJ1-1, is NAGVMQNPRHLVRRRGQEARLRCSPMKGHSHVYWYRQLPEEGLKFMVYLQKENIIDESGMPKERFSAEFPKEGPSILRIQQVVRGDSAAYFCASSPWVSNTEAFFGQGTRLTVV.

The rearrangement uses TRBV2 and TRBJ1-5; no clear D gene. V shed 3 bases and J shed 5 bases, with 14 bases lying between them. This CDR3 has 15 amino acids. Germline V gene data show CDR1 as SNHLY and CDR2 as FYNNEI. The CDR3 DNA is TGTGCCAGCAGTGACTACGGTGGTATTTATCAGCCCCAGCATTTT. Encoded protein: CASSDYGGIYQPQHF.

The V call is TRBV20-1, the J call TRBJ2-5; D is perhaps TRBD2 (6 bases). The germline V gene encodes CDR1 DFQATT and CDR2 SNEGSKA (reference sequence). Trimming removed 6 bases at V and 3 bases at J, with 14 bases between. This CDR3 is built from 13 residues. The CDR3 region has the DNA TGCAGTGCGCCGAGTGCGGGGAAAGAGACCCAGTACTTC. Its translation is CSAPSAGKETQYF.

This clonotype was picked up a small number of times. The rearrangement uses TRBV10-3 and TRBJ2-7, with D perhaps matching TRBD1 or TRBD2 (5 bases each). The tail of the sequence fits TRBJ2-5 better, so the J call may be wrong. Germline assignment: CDR1 ENHRY and CDR2 SYGVKD. The length of the CDR3 is 14 residues. CDR3 region: CAISERDLQETQYF. The CDR3 DNA is TGTGCCATCAGTGAGAGGGACCTTCAAGAGACCCAGTACTTC.

The genes are TRBV12-5 and TRBJ2-1; 10 bases are a match to TRBD2. The J segment lost 0 bases and the V segment lost 5 bases, leaving 13 bases of the junction unmatched. Germline CDR1 and CDR2: LGHNT and FRNRAP. The CDR3 is 19 residues long. CDR3 DNA sequence: TGTGCTAGTGGTCGGCAACCACTAGCGGGATGGAGCTCCTACAATGAGCAGTTCTTC. Protein sequence: CASGRQPLAGWSSYNEQFF.

This clonotype came up many times. This chain joins TRBV28 and TRBJ2-2; D is perhaps TRBD1 (5 bases). This CDR3 contains 15 residues. CDR1 and CDR2 (germline): MDHEN, SYDVKM. V shed 5 bases and J shed 3 bases, with 13 bases lying between them. The CDR3 DNA sequence: TGTGCCAGCAGTAAACAGGCCTGGGACACCGGGGAGCTGTTTTTT. Its translation: CASSKQAWDTGELFF.

The V call is TRBV7-9, the J call TRBJ2-7, with D maybe TRBD1 (6 bases). The CDR3 has 14 amino acids. The V gene's germline CDR1 is SEHNR and CDR2 FQNEAQ (reference sequence). V dropped 4 bases and J dropped 2 bases, with 12 bases sitting between them. CDR3 amino acids: CASSSIQGAYEQYF. Here the CDR3 DNA reads TGTGCCAGCAGCTCTATACAGGGAGCCTACGAGCAGTACTTC. The full variable domain, with the rest looked up from reference TRBV7-9 and TRBJ2-7, is DTGVSQNPRHKITKRGQNVTFRCDPISEHNRLYWYRQTLGQGPEFLTYFQNEAQLEKSRLLSDRFSAERPKGSFSTLEIQRTEQGDSAMYLCASSSIQGAYEQYFGPGTRLTVT.

This clonotype was seen ten or more times. CDR3 protein: CASSLGTGDDEQFF. DNA of the CDR3: TGTGCCAGCTCATTGGGGACAGGGGATGATGAGCAGTTCTTC. This rearrangement joins TRBV7-9 to TRBJ2-1; 10 nucleotides align to TRBD1. This CDR3 spans 14 amino acids. Germline loops: CDR1 SEHNR, CDR2 FQNEAQ (reference sequence). Trimming removed 8 bases from V and 8 bases from J; junction bases left unmatched: 9.

In its sample, this clonotype was seen many times. The rearrangement links TRBV28 to TRBJ2-7; 7 nucleotides line up with TRBD1. This CDR3 contains 14 residues. Trimming took 6 bases from V and 4 from J; bases not matched to a gene: 9. The germline V gene encodes CDR1 MDHEN and CDR2 SYDVKM. The chain's CDR3 is CASSRTGQRYEQYF. In DNA, the CDR3 is TGTGCCAGCAGCCGGACAGGCCAAAGGTACGAGCAGTACTTC. Based on the CDR3 plus reference TRBV28 and TRBJ2-7, the full variable domain is DVKVTQSSRYLVKRTGEKVFLECVQDMDHENMFWYRQDPGLGLRLIYFSYDVKMKEKGDIPEGYSVSREKKERFSLILESASTNQTSMYLCASSRTGQRYEQYFGPGTRLTVT.

At least ten counts were recorded for this clonotype. This chain joins TRBV4-3 and TRBJ2-5; maybe TRBD1 (6 bases). Germline lookup yields CDR1 LGHNA and CDR2 YSLEER. Trimming removed 4 bases from V and 1 base from J, with 13 bases in between. There are 15 residues in the CDR3. The chain's CDR3 is CASSPADRPQETQYF. Here the CDR3 DNA reads TGCGCCAGCAGCCCAGCGGACAGACCCCAAGAGACCCAGTACTTC.

The chain links TRBV29-1 to TRBJ1-1; 9 bases align to TRBD1. J lost 5 bases, V lost 3 bases, and 13 bases had no gene match. The CDR3 is 16 residues long. The germline gives CDR1 SQVTM, CDR2 ANQGSEA. CDR3 bases: TGCAGCGTTGAGCAATCTGAGACAGGGGGTTTTACTGAAGCTTTCTTT. Its translation is CSVEQSETGGFTEAFF. The variable domain in full, completed from reference TRBV29-1 and TRBJ1-1, reads SAVISQKPSRDICQRGTSLTIQCQVDSQVTMMFWYRQQPGQSLTLIATANQGSEATYESGFVIDKFPISRPNLTFSTLTVSNMSPEDSSIYLCSVEQSETGGFTEAFFGQGTRLTVV.

V usage is TRBV11-2 and J usage is TRBJ2-2; 7 nucleotides line up with TRBD2. V shed 3 bases and J 2 bases; nucleotides not matched to a gene: 3. There are 15 residues in the CDR3. Germline CDR1 reads SGHAT; CDR2 reads FQNNGV. The CDR3 bases are TGTGCCAGCAGCTTCGCGGGACTAAACACCGGGGAGCTGTTTTTT. Its translation is CASSFAGLNTGELFF.

V usage is TRBV5-4 and J usage is TRBJ2-5; the D gene is possibly TRBD1 (5 bases). V shed 0 bases and J shed 2 bases, with 11 bases lying between them. Germline V gives CDR1 SGHNT, CDR2 YYREEE (reference sequence). The CDR3 is 15 amino acids. In DNA, the CDR3 is TGTGCCAGCAGCTTGGCGCTGGGGCTACAAGAGACCCAGTACTTC. Amino acid sequence: CASSLALGLQETQYF.

This clonotype has at least ten counts. V gene TRBV5-6 combines with J gene TRBJ1-1; 9 bases match TRBD1. Germline loops: CDR1 SGHDT, CDR2 YYEEEE. V lost 0 bases to trimming and J lost 5 bases; unmatched junction nucleotides: 2. The CDR3 has 14 residues. CDR3 DNA sequence: TGTGCCAGCAGCTTGGGGGACAGGGAGACTGAAGCTTTCTTT. Amino acids: CASSLGDRETEAFF.

The rearrangement uses TRBV19 and TRBJ2-5, with 8 positions matching TRBD2. Near its end, the DNA agrees better with TRBJ2-1, so the J call may be wrong. The CDR3 runs 15 residues. CDR1 LNHDA and CDR2 SQIVND come from the germline V gene (reference sequence). The CDR3 nucleotides read TGTGCCAGTAGTATATCCCCAGCGGGGGTTAATGAGCAGTTCTTC. Protein product: CASSISPAGVNEQFF.

This clonotype was picked up a small number of times. V usage is TRBV7-2 and J usage is TRBJ2-7; 9 nucleotides line up with TRBD2. The CDR3 totals 14 residues. Germline V gene lookup returns CDR1 SGHTA and CDR2 FQGNSA. The trim removed 10 bases at V and 0 bases at J, leaving 7 bases unmatched. The CDR3 DNA sequence: TGTGCCACCCGACTAGCGGCAAGCTCCTACGAGCAGTACTTC. It translates to CATRLAASSYEQYF. The entire variable domain, with the rest obtained from reference TRBV7-2 and TRBJ2-7, is as follows: GAGVSQSPSNKVTEKGKDVELRCDPISGHTALYWYRQSLGQGLEFLIYFQGNSAPDKSGLPSDRFSAERTGGSVSTLTIQRTQQEDSAVYLCATRLAASSYEQYFGPGTRLTVT.

The chain is built from TRBV3-1 and TRBJ2-7; perhaps TRBD2 as D (6 bases). Germline CDR1 is LGHDT and CDR2 is YNNKEL (reference sequence). The CDR3 is made up of 14 amino acids. V lost 1 base to trimming and J lost 3 bases, with 10 bases between them. This chain's CDR3 is CASSQGPSVYEQYF. CDR3 DNA: TGTGCCAGCAGCCAAGGACCTAGCGTCTACGAGCAGTACTTC.

V is TRBV7-2 and J is TRBJ2-7; 12 bases match TRBD2. Losses at the gene ends were 5 bases for V and 1 base for J; bases not matched to a gene: 9. This CDR3 has 17 amino acids. Germline lookup yields CDR1 SGHTA and CDR2 FQGNSA. CDR3 coding DNA: TGTGCCAGCAGCCGCCTAGCGGGAGGGCCTGCATCCTACGAGCAGTACTTC. It yields the protein CASSRLAGGPASYEQYF.

This chain uses TRBV25-1 with TRBJ2-5, with D unresolved. Trimming took off 2 bases at V and 0 bases at J, with 7 bases between the two ends. The CDR3 contains 14 residues. CDR1 MGHDK and CDR2 SYGVNS come from the germline V gene. The CDR3 DNA sequence: TGTGCCAGCAGTGAAGCTGGGTACCAAGAGACCCAGTACTTC. Translating it yields CASSEAGYQETQYF.

V gene TRBV4-3 combines with J gene TRBJ2-3, with D hard to call. The CDR3 is 15 amino acids. The V and J ends lost 0 bases and 1 base respectively, with 8 bases between them. The V gene's germline CDR1 is LGHNA and CDR2 YSLEER. The DNA of the CDR3 is TGCGCCAGCAGCCAAGATCAGGATGGCACAGATACGCAGTATTTT. It encodes CASSQDQDGTDTQYF.

This clonotype was counted only a few times. This chain joins TRBV5-1 and TRBJ1-1; tentatively, D is TRBD1 (5 bases). CDR1 SGHRS and CDR2 YFSETQ come from the germline V gene. V was clipped by 1 base and J by 0 bases, with 22 bases between them. The CDR3 has 19 amino acids. The CDR3 sequence is CASSLYPPTQERMNTEAFF. Written as DNA, the CDR3 is TGCGCCAGCAGCTTGTATCCCCCGACACAGGAGAGGATGAACACTGAAGCTTTCTTT.

This clonotype came up a few times. The chain is built from TRBV20-1 and TRBJ2-7; 11 bases agree with TRBD2. V lost 2 bases and J lost 5; bases outside the gene matches: 8. CDR1 is DFQATT and CDR2 is SNEGSKA in the germline V gene (reference sequence). This CDR3 is 15 amino acids long. Here the CDR3 reads CSARRSGREVDEQYF. The CDR3 bases are TGCAGTGCTAGACGTAGCGGGAGGGAGGTGGACGAGCAGTACTTC.

The sample holds a few counts of this clonotype. A read error may produce the germline difference seen at one junction end. The rearrangement joins TRBV5-1 to TRBJ2-3, with 8 bases aligning to TRBD2. This CDR3 comprises 19 residues. Germline values: CDR1 SGHRS, CDR2 YFSETQ. The CDR3 reads CASSGISGETKHGADAQYF. CDR3 nucleotides: TGCGCCAGCAGCGGTATTAGCGGGGAAACGAAGCACGGAGCAGATGCGCAGTATTTT.